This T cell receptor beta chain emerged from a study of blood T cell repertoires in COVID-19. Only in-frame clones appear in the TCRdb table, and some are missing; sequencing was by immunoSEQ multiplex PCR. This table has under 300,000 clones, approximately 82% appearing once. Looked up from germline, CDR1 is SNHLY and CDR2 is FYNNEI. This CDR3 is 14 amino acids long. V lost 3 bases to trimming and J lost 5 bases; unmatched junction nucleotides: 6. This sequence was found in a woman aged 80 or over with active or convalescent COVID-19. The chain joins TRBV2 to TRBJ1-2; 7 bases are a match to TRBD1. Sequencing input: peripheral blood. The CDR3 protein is CASSDEGAGYGYTF. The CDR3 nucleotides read TGTGCCAGCAGTGACGAGGGGGCTGGTTATGGCTACACCTTC.